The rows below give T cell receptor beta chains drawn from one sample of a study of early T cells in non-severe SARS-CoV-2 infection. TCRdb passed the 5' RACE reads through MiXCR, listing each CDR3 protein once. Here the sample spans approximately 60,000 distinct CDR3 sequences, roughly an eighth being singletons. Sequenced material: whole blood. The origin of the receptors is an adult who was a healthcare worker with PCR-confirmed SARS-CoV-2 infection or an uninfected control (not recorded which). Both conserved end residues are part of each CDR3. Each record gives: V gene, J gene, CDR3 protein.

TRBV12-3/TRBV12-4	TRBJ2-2	CASSFFAPGAGELFF
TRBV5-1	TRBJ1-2	CASSFDIRYGYTF
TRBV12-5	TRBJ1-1	CASGLQGAGTEAFF
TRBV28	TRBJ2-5	CASSLRDTTQYF
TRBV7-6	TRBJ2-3	CASSASARTSTDTQYF
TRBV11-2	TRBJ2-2	CASSPGYWGTNIGELFF
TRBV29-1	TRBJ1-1	CSVVVNWDEAFF
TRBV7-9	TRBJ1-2	CASSPKLTYSAPYGYTF
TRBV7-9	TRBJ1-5	CASSLTGNQPQHF
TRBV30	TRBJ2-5	CAWSQRRQETQYF
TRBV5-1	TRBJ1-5	CASSLGDGSSRNQPQHF
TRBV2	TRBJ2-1	CASSVSWRERNEQFF
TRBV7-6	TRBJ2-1	CASSYFTGGRSYNEQFF
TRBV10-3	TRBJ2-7	CAISEGARQYF
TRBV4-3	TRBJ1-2	CASSQDFSGNYGYTF
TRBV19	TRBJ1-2	CASSDRGSGNYGYTF